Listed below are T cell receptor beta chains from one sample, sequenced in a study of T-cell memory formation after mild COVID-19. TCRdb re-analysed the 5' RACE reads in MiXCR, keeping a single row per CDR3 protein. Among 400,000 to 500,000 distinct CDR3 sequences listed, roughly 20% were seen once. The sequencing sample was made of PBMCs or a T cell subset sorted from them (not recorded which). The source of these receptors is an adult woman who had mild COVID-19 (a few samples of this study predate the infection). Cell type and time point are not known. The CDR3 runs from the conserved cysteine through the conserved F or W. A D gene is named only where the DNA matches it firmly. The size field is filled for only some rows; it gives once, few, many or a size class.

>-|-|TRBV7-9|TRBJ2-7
TGTGCCAGCAGCTTAGGGACGGGCGAGCAGTACTTC
CASSLGTGEQYF
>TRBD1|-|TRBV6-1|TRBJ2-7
TGTGCCAGCAGTGCTTACGCCGGGACAGGAGCCTACGAGCAGTACTTC
CASSAYAGTGAYEQYF
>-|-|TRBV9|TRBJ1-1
TGTGCCAGCAGCGTAGACGACGGGAACACTGAAGCTTTCTTT
CASSVDDGNTEAFF
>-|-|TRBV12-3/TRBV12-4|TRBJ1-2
TGTGCCAGCAGCCTCCAAAGGGTGGGCTACACCTTC
CASSLQRVGYTF
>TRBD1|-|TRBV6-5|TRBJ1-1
TGTGCCAGCAGTTACTCGTCAGGGGGAGTAACTGAAGCTTTCTTT
CASSYSSGGVTEAFF
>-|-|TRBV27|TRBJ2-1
TGTGCCAGCAGTTTGGATTGGAGGAGTTACGGCTACAATGAGCAGTTCTTC
CASSLDWRSYGYNEQFF
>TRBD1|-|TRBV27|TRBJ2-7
TGTGCCAGCAGTTTCTCAGGGGGCTACGAGCAGTACTTC
CASSFSGGYEQYF
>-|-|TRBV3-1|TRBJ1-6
TGTGCCAGCAGCCAGGTGATCCTCAAGTCACCCCTCCACTTT
CASSQVILKSPLHF
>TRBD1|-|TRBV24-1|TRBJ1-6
TGTGCCACAAGGGACAGGGCGAATTCACCCCTCCACTTT
CATRDRANSPLHF
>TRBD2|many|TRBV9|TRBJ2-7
TGTGCCAGCAGCTCTAGCGGGAGGTCTTCCTACGAGCAGTACTTC
CASSSSGRSSYEQYF
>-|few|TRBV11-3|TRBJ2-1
TGTGCCAGCAGCCCGTGGGGTTTGGCAAATGAGCAGTTCTTC
CASSPWGLANEQFF
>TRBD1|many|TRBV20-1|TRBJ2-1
TGCAGTGCAACGGGACAGGGAGCGGGTAGTGAGCAGTTCTTC
CSATGQGAGSEQFF
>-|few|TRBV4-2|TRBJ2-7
TGTGCCAGCAGCCAAGGCATAGGGCCTATCGAGCAGTACTTC
CASSQGIGPIEQYF
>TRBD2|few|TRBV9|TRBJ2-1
TGTGCCAGCAGGGACCACGTACCCGTCGGACTAGCGGGAGAGGTCCTCGGATACAATGAGCAGTTCTTC
CASRDHVPVGLAGEVLGYNEQFF
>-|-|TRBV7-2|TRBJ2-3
TGTGCCAGCAGCTTAGCTCCCGGGCCAGATACGCAGTATTTT
CASSLAPGPDTQYF
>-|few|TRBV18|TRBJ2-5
TGTGCCAGCTCACCATCCAGGGAGGAAGAGACCCAGTACTTC
CASSPSREEETQYF
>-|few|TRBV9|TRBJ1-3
TGTGCCAGCAGCCCACGGGGCGCATCCGGAAACACCATATATTTT
CASSPRGASGNTIYF
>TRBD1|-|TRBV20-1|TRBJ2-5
TGCAGTGCCATCAGGGGGCAGCGAGAGACCCAGTACTTC
CSAIRGQRETQYF
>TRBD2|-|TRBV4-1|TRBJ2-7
TGCGCCAGCAGCCAAGTGGCGCGGGAGGGAAACTACGAGCAGTACTTC
CASSQVAREGNYEQYF
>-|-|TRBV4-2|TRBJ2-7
TGTGCCAGCAGCCCCGGACTCGGGGCCTACGAGCAGTACTTC
CASSPGLGAYEQYF
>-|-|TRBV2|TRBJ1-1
TGTGCCAGCAGCCGAATGGACAGGAACACTGAAGCTTTCTTT
CASSRMDRNTEAFF
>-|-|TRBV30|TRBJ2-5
TGTGCCTGGAGCCCCCAAGGAGAGACCCAGTACTTC
CAWSPQGETQYF
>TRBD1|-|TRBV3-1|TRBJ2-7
TGTGCCAGCAGCCAAGTACAGGGGACCGAGGACGAGCAGTACTTC
CASSQVQGTEDEQYF
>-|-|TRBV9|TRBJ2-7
TGTGCCAGCAGCGTAGACTCTACGTATTACGAGCAGTACTTC
CASSVDSTYYEQYF
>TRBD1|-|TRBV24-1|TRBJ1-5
TGTGCCACCAGTGATAACTATCCCGGACAGGGGGGCAATCAGCCCCAGCATTTT
CATSDNYPGQGGNQPQHF
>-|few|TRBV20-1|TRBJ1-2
TGCAGTGCTACAGGACCCGCGGGACATGGCTACACCTTC
CSATGPAGHGYTF
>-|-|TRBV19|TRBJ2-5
TGTGCCAGTAGTGAAGGGACTGGACGGCTTGGTCCCCAGTACTTC
CASSEGTGRLGPQYF
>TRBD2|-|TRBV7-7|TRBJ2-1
TGTGCTAGCAGCCCGGGGGGGGATCGGAATGAGCAGTTCTTC
CASSPGGDRNEQFF
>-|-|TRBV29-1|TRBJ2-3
TGCAGCGTTGTTTGGGTTTACACAGATACGCAGTATTTT
CSVVWVYTDTQYF
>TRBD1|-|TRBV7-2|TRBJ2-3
TGTGCCAGCAGCTTTCGCGGGACAGGGAGCACAGATACGCAGTATTTT
CASSFRGTGSTDTQYF
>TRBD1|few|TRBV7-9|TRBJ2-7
TGTGCCAGCAGCCAGCCAGGGACAGGGCACTACGAGCAGTACTTC
CASSQPGTGHYEQYF
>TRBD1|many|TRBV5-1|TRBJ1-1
TGCGCCAGCAGCTTGGAGCAGGGGGCCACTGAAGCTTTCTTT
CASSLEQGATEAFF